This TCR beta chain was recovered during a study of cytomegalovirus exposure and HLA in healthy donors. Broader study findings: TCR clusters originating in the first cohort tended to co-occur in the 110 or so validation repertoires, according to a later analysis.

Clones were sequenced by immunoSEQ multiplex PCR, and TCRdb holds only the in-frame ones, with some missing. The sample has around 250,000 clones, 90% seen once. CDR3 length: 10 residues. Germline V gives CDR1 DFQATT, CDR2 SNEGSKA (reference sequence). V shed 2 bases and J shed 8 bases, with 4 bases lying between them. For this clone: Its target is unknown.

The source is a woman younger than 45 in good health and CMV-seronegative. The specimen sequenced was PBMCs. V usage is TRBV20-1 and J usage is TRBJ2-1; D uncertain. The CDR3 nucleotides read TGCAGTGCTAGAACGGATGAGCAGTTCTTC. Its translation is CSARTDEQFF.